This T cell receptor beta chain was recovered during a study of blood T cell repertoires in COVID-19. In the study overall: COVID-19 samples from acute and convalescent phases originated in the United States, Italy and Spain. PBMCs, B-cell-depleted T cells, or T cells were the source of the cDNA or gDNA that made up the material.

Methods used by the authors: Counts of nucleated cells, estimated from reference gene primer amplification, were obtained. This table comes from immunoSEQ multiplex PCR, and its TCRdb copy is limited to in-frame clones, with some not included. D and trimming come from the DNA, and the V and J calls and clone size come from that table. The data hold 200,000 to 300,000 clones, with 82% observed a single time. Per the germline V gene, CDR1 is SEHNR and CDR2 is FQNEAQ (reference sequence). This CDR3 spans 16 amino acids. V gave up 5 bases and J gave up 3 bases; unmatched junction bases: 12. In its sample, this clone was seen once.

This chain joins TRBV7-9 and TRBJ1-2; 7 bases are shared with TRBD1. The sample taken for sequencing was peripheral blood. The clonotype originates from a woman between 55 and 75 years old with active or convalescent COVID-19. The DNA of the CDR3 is TGTGCCAGCAGCCCTGCCCTCAGGGGGACCTACTATGGCTACACCTTC. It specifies CASSPALRGTYYGYTF.